This T cell receptor beta chain was documented in a study of blood T cell repertoires in COVID-19 (TCRdb year 2020). Study-level background: The collaborator samples originated in the United States, Italy and Spain and spanned the acute and convalescent phases of COVID-19. The material from the prospective study consisted of cDNA or gDNA derived from T cells, B-cell-depleted T cells, or PBMCs. The dataset comprised deeply sampled blood TCRbeta repertoires from subjects exposed to, actively infected with, or recovered from COVID-19. The repertoires were released in a freely available public database meant as a resource for research on the immune response to SARS-CoV-2. The samples were drawn from two sources: the first 160 participants of the ongoing ImmuneRACE study, and over 1,000 subjects contributed by 6 global collaborators. Sample metadata almost always included a de-identified subject ID, COVID-19 status, age in years and sex. HLA class I and class II types, where available, came from metadata supplied by the sample provider rather than from assay-based typing. Overall study results and their limits: How much clinical and demographic metadata was included differed by source and by participant, and the metadata was provided uncurated.

The immunoSEQ Assay, a bias-controlled multiplex PCR, was used to amplify TCRbeta CDR3 regions from genomic DNA. In the source study's methods: Nucleated cell counts per sample were estimated from amplification of reference gene primers within the assay. To quantify the absolute abundance of each unique TCRbeta CDR3 rearrangement, sequence reads were collapsed and filtered. For each sample, productive Simpson clonality was calculated as the square root of Simpson's diversity index over productive rearrangements. Here the immuneACCESS table is served through TCRdb, limited to in-frame sequences with V and J called. Missing clones are a known gap in these copies; in checked studies unresolved V genes cover under half, and the rest lacks a known reason. The V and J calls and clone size are taken from that table; D and trimming were inferred from the DNA. For this sample there are more than 200,000 clones; about 83% appear just once. Clones ranked in the top ten supply about 2.3% of the sample.

This clone has more than one count but fewer than ten. Its specific antigen is unknown. Qualities for individual bases were not recorded, and no much larger clone is one base off. The CDR3 sequence holds 16 residues, the cysteine and phenylalanine included. CDR3 DNA is the only sequence kept; it has 48 bases, read in frame from the first base. Via the germline V gene, CDR1 is MNHEY and CDR2 SVGEGT. Germline trimming: 2 bases from V, 7 bases from J; junction bases outside gene matches: 7. Collaborating institutions collected whole blood in K2EDTA tubes following their own protocols. For TCRbeta analysis, collaborators shipped samples as frozen whole blood, isolated PBMCs, or DNA extracted from either of those sample types.

The chain couples TRBV6-2 or TRBV6-3 to TRBJ1-6; 8 nucleotides in the junction match TRBD1. The sequence derives from a woman aged 40-49 years with active or convalescent COVID-19. The sample consisted of peripheral blood. Read as DNA, the sequence is TGTGCCAGCAGTTACCCCAGGACAGGGTGGAATTCACCCCTCCACTTT. This sequence encodes CASSYPRTGWNSPLHF.